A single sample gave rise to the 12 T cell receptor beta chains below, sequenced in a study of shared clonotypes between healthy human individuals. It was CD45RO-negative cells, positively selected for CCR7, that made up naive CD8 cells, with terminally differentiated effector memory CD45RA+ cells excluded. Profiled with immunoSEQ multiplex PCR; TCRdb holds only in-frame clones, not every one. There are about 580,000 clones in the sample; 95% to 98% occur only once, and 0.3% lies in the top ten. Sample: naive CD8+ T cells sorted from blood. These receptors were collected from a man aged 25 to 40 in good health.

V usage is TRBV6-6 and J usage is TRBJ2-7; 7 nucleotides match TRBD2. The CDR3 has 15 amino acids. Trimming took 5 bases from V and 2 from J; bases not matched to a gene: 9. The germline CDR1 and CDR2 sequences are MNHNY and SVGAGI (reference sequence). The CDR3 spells CASSEGGAGPYEQYF. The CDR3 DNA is TGTGCCAGCAGTGAGGGTGGAGCGGGGCCCTACGAGCAGTACTTC.

The CDR3 is CSVLQGNTIYF. The CDR3 DNA follows: TGCAGCGTCTTACAGGGGAACACCATATATTTT. The V call is TRBV29-1, the J call TRBJ1-3; 7 bases map to TRBD1. The CDR3 extends over 11 amino acids. Trimming took 6 bases from V and 7 from J; bases not matched to a gene: 3. Germline V lookup: CDR1 SQVTM, CDR2 ANQGSEA. The full variable domain, completed using reference TRBV29-1 and TRBJ1-3, is SAVISQKPSRDICQRGTSLTIQCQVDSQVTMMFWYRQQPGQSLTLIATANQGSEATYESGFVIDKFPISRPNLTFSTLTVSNMSPEDSSIYLCSVLQGNTIYFGEGSWLTVV.

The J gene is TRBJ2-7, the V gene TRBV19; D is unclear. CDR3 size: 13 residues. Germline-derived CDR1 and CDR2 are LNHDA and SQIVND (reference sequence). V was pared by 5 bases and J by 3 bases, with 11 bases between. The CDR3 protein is CASSVRNLYEQYF. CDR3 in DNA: TGTGCCAGTAGTGTCAGGAATCTCTACGAGCAGTACTTC.

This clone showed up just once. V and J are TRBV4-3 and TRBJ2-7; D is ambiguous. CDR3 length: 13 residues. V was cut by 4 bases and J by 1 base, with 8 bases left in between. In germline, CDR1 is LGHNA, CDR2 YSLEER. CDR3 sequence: CASSPEESYEQYF. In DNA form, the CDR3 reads TGCGCCAGCAGCCCAGAAGAATCCTACGAGCAGTACTTC.

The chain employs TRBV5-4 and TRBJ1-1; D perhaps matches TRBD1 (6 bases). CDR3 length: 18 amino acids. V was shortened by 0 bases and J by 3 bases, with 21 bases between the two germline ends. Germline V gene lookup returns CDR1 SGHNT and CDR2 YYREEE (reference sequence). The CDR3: CASSLDGVRVGGHTEAFF. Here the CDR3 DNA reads TGTGCCAGCAGCTTGGATGGGGTAAGGGTTGGGGGCCACACTGAAGCTTTCTTT.

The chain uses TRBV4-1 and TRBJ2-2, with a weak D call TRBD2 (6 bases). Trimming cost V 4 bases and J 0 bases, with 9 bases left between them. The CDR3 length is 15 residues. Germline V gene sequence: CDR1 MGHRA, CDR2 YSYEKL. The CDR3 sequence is CASSLAVSNTGELFF. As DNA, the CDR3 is TGCGCCAGCAGCCTAGCGGTGTCGAACACCGGGGAGCTGTTTTTT.

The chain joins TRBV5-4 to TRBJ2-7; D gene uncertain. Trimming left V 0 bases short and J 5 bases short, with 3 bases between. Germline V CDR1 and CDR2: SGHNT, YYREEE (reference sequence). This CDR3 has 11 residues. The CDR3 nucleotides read TGTGCCAGCAGCTTGGACAACGAGCAGTACTTC. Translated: CASSLDNEQYF.

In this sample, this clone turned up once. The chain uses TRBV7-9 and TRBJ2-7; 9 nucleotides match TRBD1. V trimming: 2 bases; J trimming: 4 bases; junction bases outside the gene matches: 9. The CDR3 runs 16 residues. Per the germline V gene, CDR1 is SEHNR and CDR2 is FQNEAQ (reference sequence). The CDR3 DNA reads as TGTGCCAGCAGCTTACGTCCGGGACAGGGCTTTTACGAGCAGTACTTC. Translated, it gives CASSLRPGQGFYEQYF.

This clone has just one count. The CDR3 nucleotides read TGTGCCAGCAGCGTAGCTCTCCGAAAATACGGGGGGCCTTACAATGAGCAGTTCTTC. Amino acids: CASSVALRKYGGPYNEQFF. This sequence joins TRBV9 and TRBJ2-1, with D maybe TRBD2 (7 bases). Looked up from germline, CDR1 is SGDLS and CDR2 is YYNGEE. This CDR3 spans 19 amino acids. The V end lost 0 bases, the J end lost 4 bases, and 23 bases lay between the germline ends.

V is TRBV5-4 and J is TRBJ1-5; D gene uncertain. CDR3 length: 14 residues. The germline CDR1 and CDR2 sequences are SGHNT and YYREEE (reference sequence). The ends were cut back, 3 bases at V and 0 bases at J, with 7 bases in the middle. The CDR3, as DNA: TGTGCCAGCAGCTCTCAAGATAGCAATCAGCCCCAGCATTTT. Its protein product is CASSSQDSNQPQHF. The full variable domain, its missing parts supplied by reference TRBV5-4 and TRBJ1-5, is ETGVTQSPTHLIKTRGQQVTLRCSSQSGHNTVSWYQQALGQGPQFIFQYYREEENGRGNFPPRFSGLQFPNYSSELNVNALELDDSALYLCASSSQDSNQPQHFGDGTRLSIL.

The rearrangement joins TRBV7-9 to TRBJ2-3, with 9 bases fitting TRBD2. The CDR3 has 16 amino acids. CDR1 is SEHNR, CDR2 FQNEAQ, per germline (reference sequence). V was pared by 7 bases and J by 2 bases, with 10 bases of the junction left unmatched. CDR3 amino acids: CASTGVLAGATDTQYF. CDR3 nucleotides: TGTGCCAGCACCGGAGTATTAGCGGGAGCCACAGATACGCAGTATTTT.

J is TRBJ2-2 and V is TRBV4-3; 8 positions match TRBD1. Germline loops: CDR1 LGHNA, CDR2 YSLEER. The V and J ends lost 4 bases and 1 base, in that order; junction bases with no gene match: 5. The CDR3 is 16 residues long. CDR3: CASSPLTGENTGELFF. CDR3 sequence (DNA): TGCGCCAGCAGCCCCCTGACAGGGGAGAACACCGGGGAGCTGTTTTTT.